This TCR beta chain was retrieved from a study of cytomegalovirus exposure and HLA in healthy donors. Generated by immunoSEQ multiplex PCR, the TCRdb table keeps only in-frame clones and is missing some. The sample lists about 170,000 clones, about 96% occurring once. Germline lookup yields CDR1 SGHNT and CDR2 YENEEA. V gave up 5 bases and J gave up 6 bases; unmatched junction bases: 13. The CDR3 consists of 16 residues. The sequenced material came from PBMCs. The sequence came from a woman in her late teens or twenties in good health and CMV-seronegative. The chain has TRBV11-3 and TRBJ2-3; 8 nucleotides line up with TRBD2. The CDR3 DNA reads as TGTGCCAGCAGCCCAGGATTCGGGGGGGGTCCCGATACGCAGTATTTT. Translating gives CASSPGFGGGPDTQYF.